This is a list of T cell receptor beta chains from one sample in a study of cytomegalovirus exposure and HLA in healthy donors. The repertoire was sequenced with immunoSEQ multiplex PCR; TCRdb's copy has only in-frame clones and lacks some. Altogether about 160,000 clones are present, roughly 89% being singletons, with the ten largest covering over 9%. The sample taken for sequencing was PBMCs. The source of these receptors is a woman in her late teens or twenties in good health and CMV-seropositive. Both conserved end residues are part of each CDR3. Each record gives: D gene, V gene, clone size, J gene, CDR3 DNA, CDR3 protein. D genes are given only for firm matches. A row's size may be missing; if present it is once, few, many or a size class.

TRBD2	TRBV19	NA	TRBJ2-3	TGTGCCAGTTGGGGGGGGTCTTCTGCAGATACGCAGTATTTT	CASWGGSSADTQYF
NA	TRBV27	few	TRBJ2-7	TGTGCCAGCAGTTTATCCCGGGGAGGCGAGCAGTACTTC	CASSLSRGGEQYF
TRBD1	TRBV7-3	NA	TRBJ2-7	TGTGCCAGCAGCCTAAATACGGGACAGGCGGGAGAGCAGTACTTC	CASSLNTGQAGEQYF
TRBD1	TRBV18	few	TRBJ1-1	TGTGCCAGCTCAACGGACAGGGACACTGAAGCTTTCTTT	CASSTDRDTEAFF
TRBD1	TRBV19	once	TRBJ2-7	TGTGCCAGTAGTTACGGAACAGGGGGCGGGAGCTACGAGCAGTACTTC	CASSYGTGGGSYEQYF
TRBD1	TRBV11-2	NA	TRBJ1-1	TGTGCCAGCAGCTTTCCAGACAGGGGGCTTAGAACTGAAGCTTTCTTT	CASSFPDRGLRTEAFF
NA	TRBV7-6	NA	TRBJ1-1	TGTGCCAGCAGCTTAGTATATCGATCAGTAGCGGGGGCGGGCACTGAAGCTTTCTTT	CASSLVYRSVAGAGTEAFF
NA	TRBV7-8	NA	TRBJ1-4	TGTGCCAGCAGCTCCCCCGAGGGAAAACTGTTTTTT	CASSSPEGKLFF
NA	TRBV11-2	NA	TRBJ1-2	TGTGCCAGCAGCTTAAACACAGCAGCTAACTATGGCTACACCTTC	CASSLNTAANYGYTF
NA	TRBV30	many	TRBJ2-1	TGTGCCTGGAGTGTACACCCCCTTAATGAGCAGTTCTTC	CAWSVHPLNEQFF
NA	TRBV5-6	NA	TRBJ1-3	TGTGCCAGCAGCTTGGCGGGGTTCTCCTCTGGAAACACCATATATTTT	CASSLAGFSSGNTIYF
TRBD2	TRBV19	NA	TRBJ2-3	TGTGCCAGTAGTATTTTTTGGATTGGTAGCGGGAGCAAGGATACGCAGTATTTT	CASSIFWIGSGSKDTQYF
TRBD2	TRBV10-2	NA	TRBJ2-1	TGCGCCAGCAGAGCGGGAGTTCTCGATGAGCAGTTCTTC	CASRAGVLDEQFF
NA	TRBV12-5	NA	TRBJ1-3	TGTGCTAGTGGTTTGGACAGGGGAAACACCATATATTTT	CASGLDRGNTIYF
NA	TRBV7-9	many	TRBJ1-2	TGTGCCAGCAGCCCGGGCCAGGGGGGCTACACCTTC	CASSPGQGGYTF
NA	TRBV10-2	NA	TRBJ2-2	TGCGCCAGCAGGGGCCCTTACTCAGGGGCCCAGGGGACCGGGGAGCTGTTTTTT	CASRGPYSGAQGTGELFF
TRBD2	TRBV19	NA	TRBJ2-3	TGTGCCAATCCAATGGGGGGGTCCACAGATACGCAGTATTTT	CANPMGGSTDTQYF
TRBD2	TRBV11-2	once	TRBJ2-3	TGTGCCAGCAGCCCCCAACTAGCGGGAGGGCCGGGGGATACGCAGTATTTT	CASSPQLAGGPGDTQYF
TRBD2	TRBV9	NA	TRBJ2-5	TGTGCCAGCAGCGTAGTGGGACTAGCGGGAGGGGGCCAAGAGACCCAGTACTTC	CASSVVGLAGGGQETQYF
NA	TRBV30	NA	TRBJ1-5	TGTGCCTGGAGTGGGAGGAATAGCAATCAGCCCCAGCATTTT	CAWSGRNSNQPQHF
NA	TRBV19	NA	TRBJ2-2	TGTGCCAGTAGTTCGAAGCGGAGGACGAACACCGGGGAGCTGTTTTTT	CASSSKRRTNTGELFF
TRBD2	TRBV29-1	NA	TRBJ2-1	TGCAGCGTTGAGGGCGGGAGAGAGACCTCCTACAATGAGCAGTTCTTC	CSVEGGRETSYNEQFF
TRBD1	TRBV28	NA	TRBJ1-2	TGTGCCAGCAGTGCAGGGGGCAGGTACGGCTACACCTTC	CASSAGGRYGYTF
NA	TRBV6-4	NA	TRBJ2-1	TGTGCCAGCAGTGCCTCCGGGACTCCCCGGGGCTCCTACAATGAGCAGTTCTTC	CASSASGTPRGSYNEQFF
NA	TRBV19	NA	TRBJ1-5	TGTGCCAGTAGTATAGGCCAGTACAATCAGCCCCAGCATTTT	CASSIGQYNQPQHF
NA	TRBV25-1	NA	TRBJ2-1	TGTGCCAGCAGTGAAGGGACACTATACAATGAGCAGTTCTTC	CASSEGTLYNEQFF
NA	TRBV12-2	NA	TRBJ1-1	TGTGCAAGTCGCTTAGCGTTGGGGGGGCTCACAACTACGAACACTGAAGCTTTCTTT	CASRLALGGLTTTNTEAFF
TRBD1	TRBV9	NA	TRBJ1-2	TGTGCCAGCAGCGCCGACCCGACAGGGGATGGCTACACCTTC	CASSADPTGDGYTF
TRBD1	TRBV5-1	NA	TRBJ2-2	TGCGCCAGCAGCTTGGCCCCCGGGACAGGGGGCGGGGAGCTGTTTTTT	CASSLAPGTGGGELFF
NA	TRBV10-3	NA	TRBJ2-7	TGTGCCATCAGTGAGTCCAAGGGGGGGAACTACGAGCAGTACTTC	CAISESKGGNYEQYF
TRBD2	TRBV28	NA	TRBJ2-3	TGTGCCAGCAGGCCTTTTAGCGGGGCCACTTTACACACAGATACGCAGTATTTT	CASRPFSGATLHTDTQYF
NA	TRBV9	NA	TRBJ2-5	TGTGCCAGCAGCGGCGCGAACCAAGAGACCCAGTACTTC	CASSGANQETQYF
NA	TRBV28	NA	TRBJ2-1	TGTGCCAGCAGTTTAGGGGCAGCCAATGAGCAGTTCTTC	CASSLGAANEQFF
TRBD1	TRBV5-1	NA	TRBJ1-2	TGCGCCAGCAGCACCGAATATGACAGGGGTAGCTATGGCTACACCTTC	CASSTEYDRGSYGYTF
NA	TRBV6-5	NA	TRBJ1-5	TGTGCCAGCAGTTACTTTGGGAGCGATCAGCCCCAGCATTTT	CASSYFGSDQPQHF
NA	TRBV7-2	NA	TRBJ2-7	TGTGCCAGCAGCTTTTTTTCAGGAACAGCCTACGAGCAGTACTTC	CASSFFSGTAYEQYF
NA	TRBV7-3	once	TRBJ2-1	TGTGCCAGCAGCTACACTAGCCCTAACAATGAGCAGTTCTTC	CASSYTSPNNEQFF
TRBD1	TRBV18	NA	TRBJ1-5	TGTGCCAGCTCACCCGGGCCATACGGGACAGCCGCTTATAGCAATCAGCCCCAGCATTTT	CASSPGPYGTAAYSNQPQHF
NA	TRBV6-1	NA	TRBJ2-3	TGTGCCAGCAGTGAAATGAGCGATACGCAGTATTTT	CASSEMSDTQYF
NA	TRBV30	NA	TRBJ2-3	TGTGCCTGGATAGACTCCTACCGCCGACCTAGCACAGATACGCAGTATTTT	CAWIDSYRRPSTDTQYF
TRBD2	TRBV14	NA	TRBJ2-7	TGTGCCAGCAGCCAAGTCGTGGGGACAGCCCGGACTAGCGGTAAATCTTATCAGTACTTC	CASSQVVGTARTSGKSYQYF
TRBD1	TRBV19	NA	TRBJ2-7	TGTGCCAGTAGTCGGTCGGGACAGTTCTACGAGCAGTACTTC	CASSRSGQFYEQYF